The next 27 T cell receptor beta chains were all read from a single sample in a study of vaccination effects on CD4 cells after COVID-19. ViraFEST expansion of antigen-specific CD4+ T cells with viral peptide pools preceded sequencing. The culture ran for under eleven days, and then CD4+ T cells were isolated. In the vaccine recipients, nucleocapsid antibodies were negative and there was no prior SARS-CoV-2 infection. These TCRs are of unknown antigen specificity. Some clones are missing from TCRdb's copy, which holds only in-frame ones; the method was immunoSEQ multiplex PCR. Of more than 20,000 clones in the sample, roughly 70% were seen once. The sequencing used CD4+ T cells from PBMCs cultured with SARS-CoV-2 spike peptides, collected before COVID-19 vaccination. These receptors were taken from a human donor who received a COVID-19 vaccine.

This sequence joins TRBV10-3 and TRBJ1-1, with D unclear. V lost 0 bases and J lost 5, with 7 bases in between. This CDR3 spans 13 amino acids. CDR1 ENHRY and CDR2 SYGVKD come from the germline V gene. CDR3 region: CAISESYRTEAFF. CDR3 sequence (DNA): TGTGCCATCAGTGAGTCGTATCGGACTGAAGCTTTCTTT.

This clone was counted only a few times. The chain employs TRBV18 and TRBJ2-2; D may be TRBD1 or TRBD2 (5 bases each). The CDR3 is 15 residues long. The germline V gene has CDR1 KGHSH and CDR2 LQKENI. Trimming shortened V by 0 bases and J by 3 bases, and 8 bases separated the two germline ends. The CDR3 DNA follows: TGTGCCAGCTCACCACCCTCGGGGCACACCGGGGAGCTGTTTTTT. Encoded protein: CASSPPSGHTGELFF.

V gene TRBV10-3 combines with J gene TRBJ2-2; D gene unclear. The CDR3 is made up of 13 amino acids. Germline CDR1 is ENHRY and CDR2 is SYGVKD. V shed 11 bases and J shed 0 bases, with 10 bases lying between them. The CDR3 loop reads CAASTANTGELFF. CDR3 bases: TGTGCCGCGTCGACCGCGAACACCGGGGAGCTGTTTTTT.

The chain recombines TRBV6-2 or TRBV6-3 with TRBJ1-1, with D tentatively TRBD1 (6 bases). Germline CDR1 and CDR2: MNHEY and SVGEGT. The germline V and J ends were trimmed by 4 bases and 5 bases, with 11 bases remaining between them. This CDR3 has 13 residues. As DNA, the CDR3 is TGTGCCAGCAGTTTTCCAGACAGGACTGAAGCTTTCTTT. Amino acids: CASSFPDRTEAFF.

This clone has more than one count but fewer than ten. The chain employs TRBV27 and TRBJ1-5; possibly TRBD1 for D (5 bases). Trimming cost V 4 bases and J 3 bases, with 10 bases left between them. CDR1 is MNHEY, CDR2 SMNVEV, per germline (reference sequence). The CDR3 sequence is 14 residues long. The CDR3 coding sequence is TGTGCCAGCAGTTACGGGGCTGACAATCAGCCCCAGCATTTT. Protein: CASSYGADNQPQHF.

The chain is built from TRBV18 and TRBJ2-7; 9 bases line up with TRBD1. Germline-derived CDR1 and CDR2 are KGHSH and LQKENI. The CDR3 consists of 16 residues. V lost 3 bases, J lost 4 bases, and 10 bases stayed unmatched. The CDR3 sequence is CASSPSSGQGGYEQYF. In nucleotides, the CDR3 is TGTGCCAGCTCACCTTCCTCGGGACAGGGAGGATACGAGCAGTACTTC.

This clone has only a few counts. The CDR3 region is CASSQDGDSGNTIYF. Written as DNA, the CDR3 is TGCGCCAGCAGCCAAGACGGGGACTCTGGAAACACCATATATTTT. The chain has TRBV4-1 and TRBJ1-3; the D is unclear. CDR3 length: 15 amino acids. The germline V gene has CDR1 MGHRA and CDR2 YSYEKL. Deletions cut 0 bases from V and 0 bases from J, with 6 bases between.

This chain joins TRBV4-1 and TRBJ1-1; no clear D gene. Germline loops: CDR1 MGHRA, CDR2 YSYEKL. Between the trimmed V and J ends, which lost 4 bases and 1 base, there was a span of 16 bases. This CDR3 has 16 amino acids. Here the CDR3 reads CASSRETPVPNTEAFF. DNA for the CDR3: TGCGCCAGCAGCCGCGAAACGCCGGTGCCGAACACTGAAGCTTTCTTT.

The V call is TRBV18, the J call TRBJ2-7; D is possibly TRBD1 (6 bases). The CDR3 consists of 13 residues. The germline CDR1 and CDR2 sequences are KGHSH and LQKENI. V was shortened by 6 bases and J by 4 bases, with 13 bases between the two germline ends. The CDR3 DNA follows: TGTGCCAGCTCCCCCGGACAGTTATACGAGCAGTACTTC. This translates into CASSPGQLYEQYF.

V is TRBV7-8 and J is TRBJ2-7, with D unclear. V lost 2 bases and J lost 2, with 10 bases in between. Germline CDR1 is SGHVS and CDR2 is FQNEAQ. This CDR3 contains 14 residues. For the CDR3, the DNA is TGTGCCAGCAGCTTAACCTCAGGAGCCTACGAGCAGTACTTC. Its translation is CASSLTSGAYEQYF. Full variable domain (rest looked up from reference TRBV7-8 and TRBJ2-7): GAGVSQSPRYKVAKRGQDVALRCDPISGHVSLFWYQQALGQGPEFLTYFQNEAQLDKSGLPSDRFFAERPEGSVSTLKIQRTQQEDSAVYLCASSLTSGAYEQYFGPGTRLTVT.

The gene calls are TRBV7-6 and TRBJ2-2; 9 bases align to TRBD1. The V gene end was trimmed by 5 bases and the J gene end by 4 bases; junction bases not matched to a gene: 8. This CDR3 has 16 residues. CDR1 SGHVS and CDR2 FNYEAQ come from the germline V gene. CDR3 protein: CASSPRGQGSTGELFF. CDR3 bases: TGTGCCAGCAGCCCCAGGGGACAGGGTAGCACCGGGGAGCTGTTTTTT.

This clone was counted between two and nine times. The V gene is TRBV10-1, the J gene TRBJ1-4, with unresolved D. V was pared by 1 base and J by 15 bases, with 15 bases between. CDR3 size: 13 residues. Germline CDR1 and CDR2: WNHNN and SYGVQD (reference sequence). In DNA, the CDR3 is TGCGCCAGCAGTGAGTTCCTTGGCGAGGATTTGTTTTTT. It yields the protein CASSEFLGEDLFF.

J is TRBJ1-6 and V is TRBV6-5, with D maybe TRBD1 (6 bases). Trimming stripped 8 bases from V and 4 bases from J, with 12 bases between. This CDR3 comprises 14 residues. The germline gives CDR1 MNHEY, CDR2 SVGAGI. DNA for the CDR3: TGTGCCAGCGGTCGAACAGGGTATAATTCACCCCTCCACTTT. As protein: CASGRTGYNSPLHF.

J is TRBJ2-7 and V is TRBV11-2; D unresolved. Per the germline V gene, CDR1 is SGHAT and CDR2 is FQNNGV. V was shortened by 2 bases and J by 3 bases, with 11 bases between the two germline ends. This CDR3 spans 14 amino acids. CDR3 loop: CASSLSAANYEQYF. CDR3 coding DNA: TGTGCCAGCAGCTTATCCGCGGCCAACTACGAGCAGTACTTC.

The CDR3 spells CASKTGVNSPLHF. CDR3 coding DNA: TGTGCCAGCAAGACAGGGGTAAATTCACCCCTCCACTTT. The rearrangement links TRBV6-5 to TRBJ1-6; 8 bases match TRBD1. This CDR3 spans 13 amino acids. The V gene end was trimmed by 7 bases and the J gene end by 7 bases; junction bases not matched to a gene: 3. CDR1 MNHEY and CDR2 SVGAGI come from the germline V gene.

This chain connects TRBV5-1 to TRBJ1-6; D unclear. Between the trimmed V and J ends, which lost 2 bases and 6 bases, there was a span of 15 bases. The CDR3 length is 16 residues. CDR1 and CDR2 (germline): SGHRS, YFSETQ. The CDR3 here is CASSFNSPSANSPLHF. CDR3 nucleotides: TGCGCCAGCAGCTTTAATTCTCCCAGTGCTAATTCACCCCTCCACTTT.

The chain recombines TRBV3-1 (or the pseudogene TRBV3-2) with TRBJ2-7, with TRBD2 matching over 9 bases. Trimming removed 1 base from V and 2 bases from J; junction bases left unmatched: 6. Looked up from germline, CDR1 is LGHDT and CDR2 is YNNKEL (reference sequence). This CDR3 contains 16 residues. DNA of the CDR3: TGTGCCAGCAGCCAAGTCGAGCGGGGGGCAACCTACGAGCAGTACTTC. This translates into CASSQVERGATYEQYF.

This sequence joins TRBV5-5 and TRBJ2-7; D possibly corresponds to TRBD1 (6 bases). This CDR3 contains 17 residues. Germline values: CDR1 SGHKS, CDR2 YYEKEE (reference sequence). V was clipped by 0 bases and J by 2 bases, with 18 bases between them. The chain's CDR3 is CASSLGTAAQQAYEQYF. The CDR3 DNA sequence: TGTGCCAGCAGCTTGGGGACAGCCGCCCAGCAGGCCTACGAGCAGTACTTC.

The CDR3 loop is CASSSLGGRSSYEQYF. The CDR3 nucleotides are TGTGCCAGCAGCTCGTTGGGTGGGCGAAGCTCCTACGAGCAGTACTTC. The rearrangement joins TRBV11-2 to TRBJ2-7; D gene uncertain. Trimming stripped 4 bases from V and 0 bases from J, with 16 bases between. Germline V gives CDR1 SGHAT, CDR2 FQNNGV. This CDR3 is 16 amino acids long.

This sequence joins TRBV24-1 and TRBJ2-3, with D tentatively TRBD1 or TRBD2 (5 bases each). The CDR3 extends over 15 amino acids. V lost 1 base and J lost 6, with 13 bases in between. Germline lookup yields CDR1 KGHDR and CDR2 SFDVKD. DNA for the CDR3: TGTGCCACCAGTGATTTTGCCCAGGGAGCCGATACGCAGTATTTT. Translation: CATSDFAQGADTQYF.

The CDR3 nucleotides are TGTGCCAGCAGCCAAGGGGCTAGCGGAGAAAACATTCAGTACTTC. Amino acids: CASSQGASGENIQYF. This rearrangement joins TRBV4-2 to TRBJ2-4, with 7 bases aligning to TRBD2. The germline V gene encodes CDR1 LGHNA and CDR2 YNFKEQ. J was trimmed by 5 bases and V by 1 base; bases with no gene match: 5. The CDR3 covers 15 residues.

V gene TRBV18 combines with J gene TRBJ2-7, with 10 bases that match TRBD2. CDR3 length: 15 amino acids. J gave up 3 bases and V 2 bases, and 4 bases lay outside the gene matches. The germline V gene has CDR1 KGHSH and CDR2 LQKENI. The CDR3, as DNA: TGTGCCAGCTCACCAGCTAGCGGGAGAAACTACGAGCAGTACTTC. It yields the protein CASSPASGRNYEQYF.

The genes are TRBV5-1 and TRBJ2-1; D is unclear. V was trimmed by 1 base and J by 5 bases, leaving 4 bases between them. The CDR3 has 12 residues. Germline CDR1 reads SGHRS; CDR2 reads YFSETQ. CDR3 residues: CASSLTHNEQFF. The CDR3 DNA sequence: TGCGCCAGCAGCTTGACACACAATGAGCAGTTCTTC.

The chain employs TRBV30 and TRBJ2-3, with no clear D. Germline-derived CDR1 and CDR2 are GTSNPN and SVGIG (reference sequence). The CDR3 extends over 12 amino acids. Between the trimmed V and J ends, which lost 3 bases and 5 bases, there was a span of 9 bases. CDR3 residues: CAWSRHRDTQYF. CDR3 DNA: TGTGCCTGGAGCCGCCACCGAGATACGCAGTATTTT.

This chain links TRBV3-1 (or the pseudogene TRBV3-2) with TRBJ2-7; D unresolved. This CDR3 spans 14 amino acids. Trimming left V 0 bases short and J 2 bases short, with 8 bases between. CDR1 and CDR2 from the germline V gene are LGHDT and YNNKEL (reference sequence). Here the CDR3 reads CASSQDLRPYEQYF. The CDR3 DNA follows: TGTGCCAGCAGCCAAGATTTAAGGCCCTACGAGCAGTACTTC.

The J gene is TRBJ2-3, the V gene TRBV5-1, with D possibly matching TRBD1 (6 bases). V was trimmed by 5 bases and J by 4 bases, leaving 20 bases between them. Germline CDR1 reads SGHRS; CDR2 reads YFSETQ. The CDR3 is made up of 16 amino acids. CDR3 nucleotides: TGCGCCAGCAGTCGGGCAGGGCCACAGGGCGCAGATACGCAGTATTTT. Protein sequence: CASSRAGPQGADTQYF.

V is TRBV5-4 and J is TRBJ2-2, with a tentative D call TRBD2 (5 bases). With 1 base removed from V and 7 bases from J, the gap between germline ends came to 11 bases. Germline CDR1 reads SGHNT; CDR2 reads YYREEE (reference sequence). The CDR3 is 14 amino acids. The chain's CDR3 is CASSLSLEGGELFF. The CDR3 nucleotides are TGTGCCAGCAGCTTGTCACTAGAGGGCGGGGAGCTGTTTTTT.